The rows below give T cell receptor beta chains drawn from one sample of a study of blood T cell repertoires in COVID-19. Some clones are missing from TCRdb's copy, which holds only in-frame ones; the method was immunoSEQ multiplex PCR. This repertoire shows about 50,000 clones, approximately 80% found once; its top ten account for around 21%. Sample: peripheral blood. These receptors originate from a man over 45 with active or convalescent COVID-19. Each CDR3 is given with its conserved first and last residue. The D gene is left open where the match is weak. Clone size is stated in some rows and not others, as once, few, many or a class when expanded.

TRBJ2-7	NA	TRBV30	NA	TGTGCCTGGAGGCCTAGCTTGGGAGTTACTGACGAGCAGTACTTC	CAWRPSLGVTDEQYF
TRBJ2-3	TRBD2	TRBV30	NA	TGTGCCTGGAGAAAGGCAGGCGGGAGGGCAGATACGCAGTATTTT	CAWRKAGGRADTQYF
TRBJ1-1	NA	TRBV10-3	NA	TGTGCCATCAGTGCGGGTACTGAAGCTTTCTTT	CAISAGTEAFF
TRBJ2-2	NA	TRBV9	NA	TGTGCCAGCAGCGTAGGGGCAGCGAACACCGGGGAGCTGTTTTTT	CASSVGAANTGELFF
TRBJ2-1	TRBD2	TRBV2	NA	TGTGCCAGCAAGGAGGGACTACTCACCAATGAGCAGTTCTTC	CASKEGLLTNEQFF
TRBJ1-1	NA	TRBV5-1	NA	TGCGCCAGCAGCCCCCAAACAGGGAACACTGAAGCTTTCTTT	CASSPQTGNTEAFF
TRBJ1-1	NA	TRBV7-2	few	TGTGCCAGCAGCTTAGATGTGAGGAACACTGAAGCTTTCTTT	CASSLDVRNTEAFF
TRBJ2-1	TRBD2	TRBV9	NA	TGTGCCAGCAGCGTAGCCAGCGGGAGCATCCATGAGCAGTTCTTC	CASSVASGSIHEQFF
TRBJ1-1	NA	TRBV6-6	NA	TGTGCCAGCAGTTACTCGGGCACAGGCCTAAACACTGAAGCTTTCTTT	CASSYSGTGLNTEAFF
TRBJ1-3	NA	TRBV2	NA	TGTGCCAGCAGTTATAGTGATTCTGGAAACACCATATATTTT	CASSYSDSGNTIYF
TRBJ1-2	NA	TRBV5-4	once	TGTGCCAGCAGCGCCTTGGGCGGGAGTCTCTATGGCTACACCTTC	CASSALGGSLYGYTF
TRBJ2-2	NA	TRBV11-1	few	TGTGCCAGCAGCCAGACTAGTTGGACCGGGGAGCTGTTTTTT	CASSQTSWTGELFF
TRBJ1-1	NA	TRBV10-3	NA	TGTGCCATCAGTGGTTCAGACACGCTCAGTGGGAACACTGAAGCTTTCTTT	CAISGSDTLSGNTEAFF
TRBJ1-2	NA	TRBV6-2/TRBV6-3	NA	TGTGCCAGCAGTTTAGGCAATGCGGGTGGCTACACCTTC	CASSLGNAGGYTF
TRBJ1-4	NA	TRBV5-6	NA	TGTGCCAGCAGCCTAGGGGGGGCTGCAACTAATGAAAAACTGTTTTTT	CASSLGGAATNEKLFF
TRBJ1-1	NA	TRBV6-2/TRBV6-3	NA	TGTGCCAGCAGTAAGAAAACAGGGAACTCTGAAGCTTTCTTT	CASSKKTGNSEAFF
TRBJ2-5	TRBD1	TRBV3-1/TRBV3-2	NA	TGTGCCAGCAGCCAAGGAGGGGGCAAATGGGACACCTTTCCCAAAGAGACCCAGTACTTC	CASSQGGGKWDTFPKETQYF
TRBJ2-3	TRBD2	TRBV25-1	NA	TGTGCCAGCGTTAGCGGGCCCACAGATACGCAGTATTTT	CASVSGPTDTQYF
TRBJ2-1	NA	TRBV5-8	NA	TGTGCCAGCAGCTTTGACACCAGCTCCTACAATGAGCAGTTCTTC	CASSFDTSSYNEQFF
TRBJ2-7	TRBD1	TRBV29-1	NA	TGCAGCGTTATAAGGACAGGAGTTTTGGGCGAGCAGTACTTC	CSVIRTGVLGEQYF
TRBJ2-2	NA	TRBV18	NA	TGTGCCAGCCTCTCAACCCGGACTACTTCGAACACCGGGGAGCTGTTTTTT	CASLSTRTTSNTGELFF
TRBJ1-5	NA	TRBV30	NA	TGTGCCTGGAGTTGGGGGGGCGCAAAACAGCCCCAGCATTTT	CAWSWGGAKQPQHF
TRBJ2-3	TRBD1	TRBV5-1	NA	TGCGCCAGCAGCTCGGGACAGGGGCGCACAGATACGCAGTATTTT	CASSSGQGRTDTQYF
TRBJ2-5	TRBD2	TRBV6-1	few	TGTGCCAGCAGTGAAGCAGCGGGGGGGCAAGAGACCCAGTACTTC	CASSEAAGGQETQYF
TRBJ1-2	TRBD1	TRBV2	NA	TGTGCCAGCACATCGACAGGGGCGCCCTATGGCTACACCTTC	CASTSTGAPYGYTF
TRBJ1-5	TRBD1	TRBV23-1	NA	TGCGCCAGCCCGGGACAGAGAAATCAGCCCCAGCATTTT	CASPGQRNQPQHF
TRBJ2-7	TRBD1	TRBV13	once	TGTGCCAGCAGCTTTTGGGACAGGGCCTACGAGCAGTACTTC	CASSFWDRAYEQYF
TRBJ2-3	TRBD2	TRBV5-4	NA	TGTGCCAGCAGCTTGGAGAGCGGGGGGGCTGTCCGAGATACGCAGTATTTT	CASSLESGGAVRDTQYF
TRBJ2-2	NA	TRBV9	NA	TGTGCCAGCAGCGTAGGCGGGGCCACCGGGGAGCTGTTTTTT	CASSVGGATGELFF
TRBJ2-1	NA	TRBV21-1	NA	TGTGCCAGCAGCAAGTCCGACTGGTTGGCCTACAATGAGCAGTTCTTC	CASSKSDWLAYNEQFF